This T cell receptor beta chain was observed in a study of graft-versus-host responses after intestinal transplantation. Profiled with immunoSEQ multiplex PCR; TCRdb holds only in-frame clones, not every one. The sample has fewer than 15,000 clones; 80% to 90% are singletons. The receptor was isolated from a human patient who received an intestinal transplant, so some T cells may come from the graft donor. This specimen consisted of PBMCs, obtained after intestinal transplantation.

The CDR3 loop reads CASSLGTGELFF. In DNA, the CDR3 is TGTGCCAGCAGTTTAGGCACCGGGGAGCTGTTTTTT. This chain connects TRBV28 to TRBJ2-2; D gene ambiguous. The CDR3 covers 12 residues. Trimming took 2 bases from V and 4 from J, leaving 2 bases between them. Germline V gene lookup returns CDR1 MDHEN and CDR2 SYDVKM.